The 32 T cell receptor beta chains below were found in one sample sequenced in a study of CD8 T cells in ankylosing spondylitis. Each CDR3 protein gets one entry after TCRdb re-called the 5' RACE reads with MiXCR. The sample consists of 100,000 to 150,000 distinct CDR3 sequences, roughly 9% of them appearing once. Sequences were obtained from blood, either unsorted or a sorted T cell fraction (not recorded which). These receptors came from a male donor with ankylosing spondylitis or in good health (not recorded which).

This clonotype was counted a few times. CDR3: CASSRGDSFGEQYF. The CDR3 bases are TGTGCCAGCAGTAGAGGGGACAGCTTCGGTGAGCAGTACTTC. V is TRBV12-3 or TRBV12-4 and J is TRBJ2-7; TRBD1 aligns across 7 bases. The junction had 11 bases not matched to a gene; V was cut back by 5 bases and J by 7 bases. The length of the CDR3 is 14 residues.

This clonotype was seen at least ten times. The chain is built from TRBV20-1 and TRBJ2-7; possibly TRBD2 for D (5 bases). The V gene's germline CDR1 is DFQATT and CDR2 SNEGSKA (reference sequence). CDR3 length equals 15 residues. V shed 3 bases and J shed 0 bases, with 15 bases lying between them. The DNA of the CDR3 is TGCAGTGCTAGGGCAGCGACGGGGTTCTCCTACGAGCAGTACTTC. As protein: CSARAATGFSYEQYF.

This clonotype was seen at least ten times. The junction shows a germline mismatch at one end, possibly a read error. The rearrangement uses TRBV7-7 and TRBJ2-6; D might be TRBD2 (6 bases). Per the germline V gene, CDR1 is SSHAT and CDR2 is FNYEAQ (reference sequence). The CDR3 contains 17 residues. The CDR3 nucleotides read TGTGCTAGCAGCTTAGGAGGGTTAGCCTCTGGGGCCAACGTCCTGACTTTC. It is translated as CASSLGGLASGANVLTF.

This clonotype has at least ten counts. The V and J genes are TRBV29-1 and TRBJ2-1; tentative D call: TRBD1 (6 bases). V dropped 6 bases and J dropped 4 bases, with 16 bases sitting between them. The germline V gene has CDR1 SQVTM and CDR2 ANQGSEA. The CDR3 totals 14 residues. CDR3 loop: CSVAAGDGYNEQFF. DNA for the CDR3: TGCAGCGTCGCTGCAGGGGACGGGTACAATGAGCAGTTCTTC.

This clonotype was counted ten times or more. The chain recombines TRBV7-8 with TRBJ2-3; D unresolved. Germline values: CDR1 SGHVS, CDR2 FQNEAQ. The ends were cut back, 7 bases at V and 0 bases at J, with 20 bases in the middle. This CDR3 comprises 17 residues. CDR3 nucleotides: TGTGCCAGCACCCCTTTAGACGTGGCGCCTAGCACAGATACGCAGTATTTT. Amino acids: CASTPLDVAPSTDTQYF.

Ten or more counts support this clonotype. This chain uses TRBV29-1 with TRBJ1-1, with no clear D. Germline CDR1 is SQVTM and CDR2 is ANQGSEA. The CDR3 is 14 residues long. Trimming removed 3 bases at V and 0 bases at J, with 11 bases between. Here the CDR3 reads CSVDGSELNTEAFF. The CDR3 DNA reads TGCAGCGTTGACGGTTCCGAACTGAACACTGAAGCTTTCTTT.

This clonotype occurred many times. The chain carries TRBV20-1 and TRBJ2-7; D unresolved. In germline, CDR1 is DFQATT, CDR2 SNEGSKA (reference sequence). CDR3 size: 12 residues. V lost 7 bases to trimming and J lost 2 bases, with 12 bases between them. The CDR3 is CSVPDKTYEQYF. CDR3 DNA: TGCAGTGTTCCCGATAAGACCTACGAGCAGTACTTC.

This clonotype was seen a handful of times. The CDR3 nucleotides read TGTGCCAGCAGCGCCCAAGGGCGTAGTTCACCCCTCCACTTT. Translation gives CASSAQGRSSPLHF. The chain combines TRBV9 with TRBJ1-6, with no clear D. V lost 3 bases and J 9 bases, leaving 13 bases between the germline ends. This CDR3 is built from 14 residues. Germline CDR1 is SGDLS and CDR2 is YYNGEE.

This clonotype has ten or more counts. The rearrangement links TRBV28 to TRBJ1-6, with D maybe TRBD1 (6 bases). Trimming left V 6 bases short and J 0 bases short, with 15 bases between. CDR3 length: 17 amino acids. The germline V gene encodes CDR1 MDHEN and CDR2 SYDVKM. The CDR3 protein is CASSGQPRSSYNSPLHF. CDR3 DNA sequence: TGTGCCAGCAGCGGACAGCCTAGGAGCTCCTATAATTCACCCCTCCACTTT.

Only a few counts were recorded for this clonotype. The gene calls are TRBV7-2 and TRBJ2-3; the D is unclear. The CDR3 is 14 amino acids. Germline CDR1 is SGHTA and CDR2 is FQGNSA. V lost 4 bases, J lost 2 bases, and 10 bases lay in between. The CDR3 loop is CASSWNSITDTQYF. The DNA for the CDR3 is TGTGCCAGCAGCTGGAACTCGATCACAGATACGCAGTATTTT. The complete variable domain, with remaining parts taken from reference TRBV7-2 and TRBJ2-3, reads GAGVSQSPSNKVTEKGKDVELRCDPISGHTALYWYRQSLGQGLEFLIYFQGNSAPDKSGLPSDRFSAERTGGSVSTLTIQRTQQEDSAVYLCASSWNSITDTQYFGPGTRLTVL.

This clonotype has a count of ten or more. The J gene is TRBJ2-1, the V gene TRBV3-1; the match to TRBD2 covers 8 bases. CDR3 length equals 15 residues. Germline CDR1 reads LGHDT; CDR2 reads YNNKEL (reference sequence). V lost 2 bases and J lost 4; bases outside the gene matches: 4. The CDR3 DNA reads as TGTGCCAGCAGCCAACTTGCTAGCGGGTACAATGAGCAGTTCTTC. This encodes CASSQLASGYNEQFF.

Many counts were recorded for this clonotype. The gene calls are TRBV7-9 and TRBJ2-3; 11 nucleotides line up with TRBD1. The CDR3 spans 15 residues. Looked up from germline, CDR1 is SEHNR and CDR2 is FQNEAQ (reference sequence). Unmatched junction bases numbered 4, after V lost 3 bases and J lost 5 bases. The CDR3 region is CASSLGDRGRDTQYF. The CDR3 nucleotides are TGTGCCAGCAGCTTGGGGGACAGGGGGAGAGATACGCAGTATTTT.

There are many counts of this clonotype. This chain joins TRBV7-9 and TRBJ2-7, with 7 nucleotides matching TRBD2. CDR1 is SEHNR, CDR2 FQNEAQ, per germline (reference sequence). The V segment lost 4 bases and the J segment 7 bases; nucleotides outside the gene matches: 10. The CDR3 sequence is 14 residues long. For the CDR3, the DNA is TGTGCCAGCAGCTACGCGGGAGCCCCGGGGGAGCAGTACTTC. Encoded protein: CASSYAGAPGEQYF.

This clonotype appeared many times. The CDR3, as DNA: TGTGCCAGCAGTCCACAAGGGGGCCGTCGTTATGGCTACACCTTC. Translated: CASSPQGGRRYGYTF. The gene calls are TRBV12-3 or TRBV12-4 and TRBJ1-2, with 7 nucleotides matching TRBD1. The CDR3 is 15 amino acids. V was clipped by 5 bases and J by 5 bases; unmatched bases: 11.

This clonotype was seen many times. The junction departs from the called germline gene at one end, perhaps through a read error. The chain joins TRBV7-2 to TRBJ2-3, with 7 bases lining up with TRBD2. This CDR3 comprises 15 residues. Germline lookup yields CDR1 SGHTA and CDR2 FQGNSA. As DNA, the CDR3 is TGTGCCAGCAGCATAGCGGGCCCGAACGAAGATACGCAGTATTTT. It encodes CASSIAGPNEDTQYF.

The V and J genes are TRBV5-1 and TRBJ2-5; 10 positions match TRBD1. In germline, CDR1 is SGHRS, CDR2 YFSETQ. Unmatched junction bases numbered 11, after V lost 4 bases and J lost 2 bases. The CDR3 length is 17 residues. The CDR3 here is CASSEDPGTGVQETQYF. For the CDR3, the DNA is TGCGCCAGCAGCGAAGACCCCGGGACAGGGGTTCAAGAGACCCAGTACTTC.

This clonotype has at least ten counts. The CDR3 loop reads CASSLAVAPPYEQYF. CDR3 in DNA: TGTGCCAGCAGCTTAGCGGTAGCGCCCCCGTACGAGCAGTACTTC. The chain carries TRBV7-9 and TRBJ2-7, with a weak D call TRBD2 (5 bases). The germline V gene encodes CDR1 SEHNR and CDR2 FQNEAQ (reference sequence). The CDR3 has 15 amino acids. Trimming cost V 0 bases and J 4 bases, with 13 bases left between them.

Many counts were recorded for this clonotype. The gene calls are TRBV12-3 or TRBV12-4 and TRBJ2-3; D tentatively fits TRBD1 or TRBD2 (5 bases each). The CDR3 length is 14 residues. V lost 6 bases to trimming and J lost 9 bases, with 19 bases between them. CDR3 loop: CASSPRGLGGTQYF. CDR3 DNA: TGTGCCAGCAGCCCCCGGGGCCTCGGCGGCACGCAGTATTTT.

This clonotype was seen many times. CDR3 loop: CASNPGTRIYNEQFF. The CDR3 DNA sequence: TGTGCCAGCAACCCCGGGACTAGAATCTACAATGAGCAGTTCTTC. The chain is built from TRBV6-2 or TRBV6-3 and TRBJ2-1; the match to TRBD2 covers 8 bases. The trim removed 7 bases at V and 3 bases at J, leaving 8 bases unmatched. Germline CDR1 and CDR2: MNHEY and SVGEGT. This CDR3 contains 15 residues.

There are many counts of this clonotype. The chain carries TRBV5-1 and TRBJ2-7; 7 bases match TRBD1. The length of the CDR3 is 13 residues. CDR1 and CDR2 from the germline V gene are SGHRS and YFSETQ. The J segment lost 6 bases and the V segment lost 4 bases, leaving 7 bases of the junction unmatched. CDR3 nucleotides: TGCGCCAGCAGCCAGGACAGGTGGGGCGAGCAGTACTTC. It encodes CASSQDRWGEQYF.

This clonotype has a count of ten or more. This chain uses TRBV12-3 or TRBV12-4 with TRBJ2-7; weak D call: TRBD2 (6 bases). The length of the CDR3 is 11 residues. Trimming pared 5 bases from V and 6 bases from J, leaving 8 bases between. The CDR3 sequence is CASSRGGEQYF. DNA for the CDR3: TGTGCCAGCAGTAGGGGAGGCGAGCAGTACTTC.

The chain recombines TRBV5-5 with TRBJ2-1; D tentatively reads TRBD1 or TRBD2 (5 bases each). The germline CDR1 and CDR2 sequences are SGHKS and YYEKEE (reference sequence). CDR3 length: 15 amino acids. The V end was cut by 4 bases, the J end by 5 bases, with 16 bases between. CDR3 sequence (DNA): TGTGCCAGCAGCCTCCACGGGGCACCTAACAATGAGCAGTTCTTC. It yields the protein CASSLHGAPNNEQFF.

The chain combines TRBV6-2 or TRBV6-3 with TRBJ1-4; 7 nucleotides align to TRBD1. This CDR3 is 15 amino acids long. CDR1 is MNHEY, CDR2 SVGEGT, per germline. V was clipped by 5 bases and J by 5 bases; unmatched bases: 8. CDR3 region: CASSTGDRRNEKLFF. The DNA of the CDR3 is TGTGCCAGCAGTACGGGGGACAGACGGAATGAAAAACTGTTTTTT.

The chain couples TRBV20-1 to TRBJ2-7; TRBD2 agrees at 9 bases. The germline V gene encodes CDR1 DFQATT and CDR2 SNEGSKA (reference sequence). There are 16 residues in the CDR3. V dropped 2 bases and J dropped 3; count of bases not matched to a gene: 11. The CDR3 region has the DNA TGCAGTGCTAGATCGGCTCGACTAGCGGCTGACTACGAGCAGTACTTC. Residues: CSARSARLAADYEQYF.

This clonotype has a handful of counts. The genes are TRBV30 and TRBJ2-1; the D gene is possibly TRBD1 (6 bases). V was trimmed by 0 bases and J by 8 bases, leaving 14 bases between them. Per germline, CDR1 GTSNPN and CDR2 SVGIG (reference sequence). The CDR3 has 14 amino acids. The CDR3 DNA sequence: TGTGCCTGGAGTGTACAGGGCGGGCGGGATGAGCAGTTCTTC. Encoded protein: CAWSVQGGRDEQFF.

Ten or more counts support this clonotype. The chain recombines TRBV7-2 with TRBJ1-5; 7 bases match TRBD1. The J segment lost 8 bases and the V segment lost 2 bases, leaving 3 bases of the junction unmatched. The CDR3 runs 13 residues. In germline, CDR1 is SGHTA, CDR2 FQGNSA. CDR3: CASSLTGQEPQHF. CDR3 sequence (DNA): TGTGCCAGCAGCTTAACTGGACAGGAGCCCCAGCATTTT.

This clonotype has at least ten counts. The V and J genes are TRBV5-1 and TRBJ2-7; 8 positions match TRBD2. In germline, CDR1 is SGHRS, CDR2 YFSETQ. CDR3 size: 15 residues. V shed 0 bases, J shed 6 bases, and the junction held 8 bases outside the gene matches. The CDR3 nucleotides read TGCGCCAGCAGCTTGGAGCCCGGGAGGGCCTCCGAGCAGTACTTC. As protein: CASSLEPGRASEQYF.

This clonotype was seen only a few times. The CDR3 DNA reads as TGTGCCTGGGGGATACAGTCCTACGAGCAGTACTTC. This gives the protein CAWGIQSYEQYF. V is TRBV30 and J is TRBJ2-7; D gene ambiguous. Trimming cost V 5 bases and J 1 base, with 9 bases left between them. Per germline, CDR1 GTSNPN and CDR2 SVGIG (reference sequence). The CDR3 is 12 residues long.

With respect to this clonotype: This may be a read error: a much more frequent sequence differs by one nucleotide. The chain carries TRBV27 and TRBJ1-2; 12 bases line up with TRBD1. CDR1 is MNHEY, CDR2 SMNVEV, per germline (reference sequence). CDR3 length: 14 amino acids. J gave up 3 bases and V 7 bases, and 3 bases lay outside the gene matches. CDR3: CASKGQGADYGYTF. The DNA of the CDR3 is TGTGCCAGCAAGGGACAGGGGGCGGACTATGGCTACACCTTC.

Turning to this clonotype: This may be a read error: a much more frequent sequence differs by one nucleotide. CDR3: CASRTAQGYNEQFF. The CDR3 DNA is TGTGCCAGCCGAACAGCGCAAGGGTACAATGAGCAGTTCTTC. V gene TRBV28 combines with J gene TRBJ2-1; unclear D gene. V gave up 8 bases and J gave up 4 bases, with 15 bases separating them. The CDR3 consists of 14 residues. Germline CDR1 and CDR2: MDHEN and SYDVKM.

This clonotype has a count of ten or more. This chain uses TRBV12-3 or TRBV12-4 with TRBJ1-4; 7 bases fit TRBD1. The CDR3 loop spans 15 amino acids. V lost 4 bases and J lost 3; bases outside the gene matches: 5. The CDR3 DNA follows: TGTGCCAGCAGTTCAGGGGGAACGTCTAATGAAAAACTGTTTTTT. Translated, it gives CASSSGGTSNEKLFF.

This clonotype turned up a few times. The V gene is TRBV20-1, the J gene TRBJ1-2, with 8 bases that match TRBD1. The CDR3 has 12 residues. Per germline, CDR1 DFQATT and CDR2 SNEGSKA (reference sequence). Trimming removed 5 bases from V and 8 bases from J; junction bases left unmatched: 7. CDR3: CSAPRGLGGYTF. The CDR3 DNA reads TGCAGTGCTCCCAGGGGGCTAGGGGGCTACACCTTC.